This entry features one TCR beta chain sequence. Its target is not known. The data originate from a study of spatial heterogeneity in lung cancer. Across the whole study: The donor group consisted of around 66 patients who had untreated, early-stage non-small cell lung cancer.

TCRdb recomputed calls from the 5' RACE reads with MiXCR, one row per CDR3 protein. Found here are 95,000 to 130,000 distinct CDR3 sequences, more than 10% of them singletons; the top ten hold 16%. Trimming took 5 bases from V and 4 from J, leaving 24 bases between them. This CDR3 has 18 residues. In germline, CDR1 is SGHVS, CDR2 FQNEAQ. Whole-study findings and limits: Resection saw ubiquitous expanded tumor TCRs appear in blood more than follow-up did.

Indicated time point: blood at routine non-recurrence follow-up after resection. Sequencing covered unsorted whole RNA taken from tumor, nontumor lung or frozen PBMC. This clonotype was obtained from a male donor with early-stage non-small cell lung cancer. The sample in question was PBMCs, obtained at follow-up. This rearrangement joins TRBV7-8 to TRBJ2-1; D unresolved. The CDR3 loop reads CASSREASSTPIYNEQFF. DNA of the CDR3: TGTGCCAGCAGCCGTGAGGCCTCTAGTACCCCGATTTACAATGAGCAGTTCTTC.